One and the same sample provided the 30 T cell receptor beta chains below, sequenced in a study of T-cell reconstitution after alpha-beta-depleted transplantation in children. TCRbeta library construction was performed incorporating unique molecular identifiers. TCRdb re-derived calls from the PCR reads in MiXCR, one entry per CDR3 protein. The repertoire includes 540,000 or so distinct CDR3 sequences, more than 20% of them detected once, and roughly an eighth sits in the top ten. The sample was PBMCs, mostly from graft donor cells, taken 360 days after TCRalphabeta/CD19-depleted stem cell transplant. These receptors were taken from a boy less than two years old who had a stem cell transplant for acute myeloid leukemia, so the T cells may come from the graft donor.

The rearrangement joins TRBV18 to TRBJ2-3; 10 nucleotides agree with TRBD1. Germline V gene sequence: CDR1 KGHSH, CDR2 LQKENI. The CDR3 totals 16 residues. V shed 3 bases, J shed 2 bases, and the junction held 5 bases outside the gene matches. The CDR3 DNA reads TGTGCCAGCTCACCGACAGGGGGCCACCTCACAGATACGCAGTATTTT. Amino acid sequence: CASSPTGGHLTDTQYF.

The chain's CDR3 is CSAGVEKLFF. The CDR3 bases are TGCAGCGCAGGGGTTGAAAAACTGTTTTTT. The genes are TRBV29-1 and TRBJ1-4; a possible D gene is TRBD1 (6 bases). The V gene lost 7 bases and the J gene lost 7 bases, with 7 bases spanning the gap. Per the germline V gene, CDR1 is SQVTM and CDR2 is ANQGSEA. The CDR3 runs 10 residues.

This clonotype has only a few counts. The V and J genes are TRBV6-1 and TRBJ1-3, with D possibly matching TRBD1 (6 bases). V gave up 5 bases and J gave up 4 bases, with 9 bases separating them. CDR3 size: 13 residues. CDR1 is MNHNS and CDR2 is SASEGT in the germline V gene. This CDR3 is CASSRTEGNTIYF. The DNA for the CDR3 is TGTGCCAGCAGTCGGACAGAAGGAAACACCATATATTTT.

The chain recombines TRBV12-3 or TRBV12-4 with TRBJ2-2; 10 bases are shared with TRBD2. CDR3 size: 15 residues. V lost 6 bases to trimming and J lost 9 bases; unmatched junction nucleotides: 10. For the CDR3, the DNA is TGTGCCAGCAGCCAAGGACTAGCGGACGCCCGGGAGCTGTTTTTT. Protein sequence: CASSQGLADARELFF.

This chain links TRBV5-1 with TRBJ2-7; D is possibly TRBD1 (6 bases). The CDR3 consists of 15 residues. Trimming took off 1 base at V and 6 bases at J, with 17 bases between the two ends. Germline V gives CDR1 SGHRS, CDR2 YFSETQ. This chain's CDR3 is CASSLWTVYDGEQYF. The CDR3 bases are TGCGCCAGCAGCTTGTGGACAGTCTACGACGGCGAGCAGTACTTC.

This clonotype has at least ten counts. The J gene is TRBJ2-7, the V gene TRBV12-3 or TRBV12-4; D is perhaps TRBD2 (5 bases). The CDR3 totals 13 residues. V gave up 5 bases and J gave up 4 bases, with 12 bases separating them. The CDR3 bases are TGTGCCAGCAGTCTAAGAGCGGCGTACGAGCAGTACTTC. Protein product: CASSLRAAYEQYF.

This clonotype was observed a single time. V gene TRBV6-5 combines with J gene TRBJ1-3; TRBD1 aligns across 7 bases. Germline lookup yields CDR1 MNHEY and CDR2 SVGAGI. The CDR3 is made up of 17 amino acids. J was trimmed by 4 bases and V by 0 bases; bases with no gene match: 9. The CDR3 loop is CASSYSNNRGSGNTIYF. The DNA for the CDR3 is TGTGCCAGCAGTTACTCCAACAACAGGGGTTCCGGAAACACCATATATTTT.

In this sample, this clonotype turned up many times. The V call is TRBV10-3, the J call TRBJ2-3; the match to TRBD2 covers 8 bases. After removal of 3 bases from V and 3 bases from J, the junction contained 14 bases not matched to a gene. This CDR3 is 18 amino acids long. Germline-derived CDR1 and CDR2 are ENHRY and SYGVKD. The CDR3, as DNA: TGTGCCATCAGTGACCCCGGTCACGCGGGGGGTCCGACAGATACGCAGTATTTT. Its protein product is CAISDPGHAGGPTDTQYF.

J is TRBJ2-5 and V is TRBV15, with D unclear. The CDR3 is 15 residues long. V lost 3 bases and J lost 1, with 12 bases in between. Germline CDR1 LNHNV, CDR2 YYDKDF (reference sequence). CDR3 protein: CATSRSNPIQETQYF. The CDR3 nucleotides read TGTGCCACCAGCAGGTCAAATCCAATCCAAGAGACCCAGTACTTC.

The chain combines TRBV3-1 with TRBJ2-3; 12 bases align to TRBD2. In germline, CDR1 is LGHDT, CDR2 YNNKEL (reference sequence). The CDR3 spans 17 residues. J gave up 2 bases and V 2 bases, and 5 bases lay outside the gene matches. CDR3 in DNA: TGTGCCAGCAGCCAAACTAGCGGGGGGCTACCCACAGATACGCAGTATTTT. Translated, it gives CASSQTSGGLPTDTQYF.

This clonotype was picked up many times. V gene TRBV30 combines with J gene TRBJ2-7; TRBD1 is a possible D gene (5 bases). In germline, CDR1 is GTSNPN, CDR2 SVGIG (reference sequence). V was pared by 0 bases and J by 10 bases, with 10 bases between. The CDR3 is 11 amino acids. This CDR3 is CAWSVWGSQYF. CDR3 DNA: TGTGCCTGGAGTGTATGGGGCTCCCAGTACTTC.

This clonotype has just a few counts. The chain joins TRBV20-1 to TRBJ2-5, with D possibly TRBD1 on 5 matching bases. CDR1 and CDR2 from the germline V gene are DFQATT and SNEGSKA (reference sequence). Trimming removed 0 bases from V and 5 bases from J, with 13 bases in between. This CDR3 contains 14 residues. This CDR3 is CSARDGQGIETQYF. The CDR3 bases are TGCAGTGCTAGAGATGGGCAGGGTATTGAGACCCAGTACTTC.

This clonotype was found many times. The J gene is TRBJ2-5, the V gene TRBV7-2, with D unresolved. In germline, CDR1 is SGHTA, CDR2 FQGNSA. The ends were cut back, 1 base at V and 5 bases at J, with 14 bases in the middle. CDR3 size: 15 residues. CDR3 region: CASSLVALTAETQYF. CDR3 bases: TGTGCCAGCAGCTTAGTCGCCCTAACCGCGGAGACCCAGTACTTC.

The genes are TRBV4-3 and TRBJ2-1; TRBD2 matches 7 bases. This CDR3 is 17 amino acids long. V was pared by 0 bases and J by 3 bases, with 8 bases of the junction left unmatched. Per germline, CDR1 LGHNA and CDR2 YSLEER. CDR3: CASSQDIAGYDYNEQFF. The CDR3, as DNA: TGCGCCAGCAGCCAAGATATAGCGGGTTATGACTACAATGAGCAGTTCTTC.

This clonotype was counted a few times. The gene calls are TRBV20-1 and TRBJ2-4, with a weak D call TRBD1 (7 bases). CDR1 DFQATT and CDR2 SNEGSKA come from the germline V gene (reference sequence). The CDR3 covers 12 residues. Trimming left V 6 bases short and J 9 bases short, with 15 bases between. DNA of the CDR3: TGCAGTGCCACCCAGGGGGGCGGCATTCAGTACTTC. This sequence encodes CSATQGGGIQYF.

CDR3 nucleotides: TGTGCCAGCAGCTTTCAAGCGGGGGATACAGATACGCAGTATTTT. It codes for CASSFQAGDTDTQYF. V and J are TRBV11-1 and TRBJ2-3; 8 bases agree with TRBD2. CDR1 and CDR2 from the germline V gene are SGHAT and FQDESV (reference sequence). The J segment lost 3 bases and the V segment lost 3 bases, leaving 5 bases of the junction unmatched. The CDR3 loop spans 15 amino acids.

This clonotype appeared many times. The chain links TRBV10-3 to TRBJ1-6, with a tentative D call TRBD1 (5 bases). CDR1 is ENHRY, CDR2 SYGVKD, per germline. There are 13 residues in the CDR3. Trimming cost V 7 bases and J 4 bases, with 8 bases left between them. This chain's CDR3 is CAIKGHYNSPLHF. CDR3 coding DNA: TGTGCCATCAAGGGGCATTATAATTCACCCCTCCACTTT.

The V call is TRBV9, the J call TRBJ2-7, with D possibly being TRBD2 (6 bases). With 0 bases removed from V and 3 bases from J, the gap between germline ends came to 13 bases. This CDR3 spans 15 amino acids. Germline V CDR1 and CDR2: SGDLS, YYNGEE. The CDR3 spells CASSVGASAHYEQYF. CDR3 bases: TGTGCCAGCAGCGTAGGCGCTAGCGCCCACTACGAGCAGTACTTC.

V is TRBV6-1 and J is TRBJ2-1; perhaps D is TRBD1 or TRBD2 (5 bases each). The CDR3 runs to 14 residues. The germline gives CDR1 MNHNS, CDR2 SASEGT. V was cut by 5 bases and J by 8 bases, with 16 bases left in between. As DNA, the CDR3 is TGTGCCAGCAGTCCGGACCAGGGAGCCCATGAGCAGTTCTTC. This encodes CASSPDQGAHEQFF.

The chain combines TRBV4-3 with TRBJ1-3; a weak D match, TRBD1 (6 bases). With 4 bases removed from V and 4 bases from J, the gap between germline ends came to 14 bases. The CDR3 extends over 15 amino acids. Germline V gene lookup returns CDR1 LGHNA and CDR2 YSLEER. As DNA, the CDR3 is TGCGCCAGCAGCCGGGATCAGGGGAACGGAAACACCATATATTTT. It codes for CASSRDQGNGNTIYF.

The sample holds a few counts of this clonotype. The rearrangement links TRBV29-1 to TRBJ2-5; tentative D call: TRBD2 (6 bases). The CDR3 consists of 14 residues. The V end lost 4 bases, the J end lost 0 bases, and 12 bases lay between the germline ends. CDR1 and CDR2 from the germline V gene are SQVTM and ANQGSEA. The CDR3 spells CSVGGAVDQETQYF. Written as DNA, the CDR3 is TGCAGCGTTGGCGGGGCAGTAGACCAAGAGACCCAGTACTTC.

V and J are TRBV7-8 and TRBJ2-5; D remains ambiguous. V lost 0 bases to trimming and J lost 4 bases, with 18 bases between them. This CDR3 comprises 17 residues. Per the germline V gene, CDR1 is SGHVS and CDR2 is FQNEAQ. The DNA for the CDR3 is TGTGCCAGCAGCTTAGCCGTAACCCCAGGAGAAGGAGAGACCCAGTACTTC. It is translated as CASSLAVTPGEGETQYF.

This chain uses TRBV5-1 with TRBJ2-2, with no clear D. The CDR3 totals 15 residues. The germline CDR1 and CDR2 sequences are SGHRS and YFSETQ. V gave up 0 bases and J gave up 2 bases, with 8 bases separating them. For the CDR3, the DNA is TGCGCCAGCAGCTTGGCGCAGATCAACACCGGGGAGCTGTTTTTT. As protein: CASSLAQINTGELFF. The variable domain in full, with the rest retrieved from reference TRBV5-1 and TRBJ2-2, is KAGVTQTPRYLIKTRGQQVTLSCSPISGHRSVSWYQQTPGQGLQFLFEYFSETQRNKGNFPGRFSGRQFSNSRSEMNVSTLELGDSALYLCASSLAQINTGELFFGEGSRLTVL.

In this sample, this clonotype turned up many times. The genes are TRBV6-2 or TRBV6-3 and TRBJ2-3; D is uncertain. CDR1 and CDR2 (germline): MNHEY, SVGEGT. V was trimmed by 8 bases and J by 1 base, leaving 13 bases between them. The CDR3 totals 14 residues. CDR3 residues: CASGLSAGTDTQYF. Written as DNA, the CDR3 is TGTGCCAGCGGGCTCTCCGCCGGCACAGATACGCAGTATTTT.

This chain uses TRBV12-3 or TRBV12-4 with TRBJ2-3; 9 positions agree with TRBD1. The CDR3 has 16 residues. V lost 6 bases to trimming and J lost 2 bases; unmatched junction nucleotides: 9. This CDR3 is CASRRNRGRVTDTQYF. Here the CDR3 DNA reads TGTGCCAGCAGGAGAAACAGGGGGCGCGTCACAGATACGCAGTATTTT.

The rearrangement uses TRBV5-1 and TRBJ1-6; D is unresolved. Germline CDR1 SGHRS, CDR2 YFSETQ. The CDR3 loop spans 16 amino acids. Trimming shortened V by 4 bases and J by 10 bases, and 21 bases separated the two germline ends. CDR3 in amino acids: CASSLSRAGHGSPLHF. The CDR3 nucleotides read TGCGCCAGCAGCCTGTCAAGGGCAGGCCATGGATCACCCCTCCACTTT.

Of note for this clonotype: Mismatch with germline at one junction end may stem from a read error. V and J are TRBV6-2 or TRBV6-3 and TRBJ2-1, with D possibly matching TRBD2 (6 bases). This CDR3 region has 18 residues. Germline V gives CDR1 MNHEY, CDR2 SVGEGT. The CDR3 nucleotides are TGTGCCAGCAGTTACGAAGGTTGGGGGGATTGGTCCTACAATAAGCAGTTCTTC. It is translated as CASSYEGWGDWSYNKQFF.

CDR3 in amino acids: CSAPAGGSTEAFF. The CDR3 nucleotides are TGCAGCGCGCCGGCCGGGGGGAGCACTGAAGCTTTCTTT. The chain recombines TRBV29-1 with TRBJ1-1; possible D gene TRBD1, 5 bases. Trimming removed 7 bases from V and 4 bases from J, with 16 bases in between. The germline V gene has CDR1 SQVTM and CDR2 ANQGSEA. The CDR3 totals 13 residues.

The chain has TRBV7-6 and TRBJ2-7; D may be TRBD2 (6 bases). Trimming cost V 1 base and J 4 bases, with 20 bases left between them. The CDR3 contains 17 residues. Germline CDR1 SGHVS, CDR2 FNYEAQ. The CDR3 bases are TGTGCCAGCAGCTTAGGGCGCCGACGGCGGGATGTATACGAGCAGTACTTC. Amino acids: CASSLGRRRRDVYEQYF.

The CDR3 DNA reads as TGCGCCAGCAGCGATATACGGGGGGGAGATGAGCAGTTCTTC. Protein sequence: CASSDIRGGDEQFF. The chain couples TRBV5-1 to TRBJ2-1; TRBD2 aligns across 8 bases. The germline V gene encodes CDR1 SGHRS and CDR2 YFSETQ. J gave up 8 bases and V 4 bases, and 8 bases lay outside the gene matches. This CDR3 has 14 residues. The complete variable domain, with remaining parts taken from reference TRBV5-1 and TRBJ2-1, reads KAGVTQTPRYLIKTRGQQVTLSCSPISGHRSVSWYQQTPGQGLQFLFEYFSETQRNKGNFPGRFSGRQFSNSRSEMNVSTLELGDSALYLCASSDIRGGDEQFFGPGTRLTVL.